This is a list of T cell receptor beta chains from one sample in a study of blood T cell repertoires in COVID-19. The method was immunoSEQ multiplex PCR; TCRdb's version includes in-frame clones alone and lacks a portion of them. This table has roughly 240,000 clones, 86% appearing once. Sample: PBMCs or T cells enriched from blood (not recorded which). Receptors were obtained from a woman between 45 and 65 years old who had recovered from COVID-19. CDR3s include the opening cysteine and the closing phenylalanine or tryptophan. A D gene is named only where the DNA matches it firmly. Not every row has a clone size; where given, it reads once, few, many or a size class.

>TRBJ2-1|.|.|TRBV30
TGTGCCTGGGTAGGGAGCTCCTACAATGAGCAGTTCTTC
CAWVGSSYNEQFF
>TRBJ1-2|.|TRBD1|TRBV6-5
TGTGCCAGCAGCTCGGGACAGGGGGACTATGGCTACACCTTC
CASSSGQGDYGYTF
>TRBJ2-3|.|.|TRBV28
TGTGCCAGCAGTTTACTGGCAAACACAGATACGCAGTATTTT
CASSLLANTDTQYF
>TRBJ1-6|.|.|TRBV7-9
TGTGCCAGCAGCTCGGGAGGGACTTGGACAGTCAATAATTCACCCCTCCACTTT
CASSSGGTWTVNNSPLHF
>TRBJ2-7|.|.|TRBV7-2
TGTGCCAGCAGCTTAGGGGTGGCTAGCCGTGAGCAGTACTTC
CASSLGVASREQYF
>TRBJ2-7|.|TRBD1|TRBV28
TGTGCCAGCAGGGACAGGCTGTACGAGCAGTACTTC
CASRDRLYEQYF
>TRBJ2-6|.|.|TRBV7-3
TGTGCCAGCAGCTTAACCGGGGGAACTGGGGCCAACGTCCTGACTTTC
CASSLTGGTGANVLTF
>TRBJ1-1|.|TRBD1|TRBV19
TGTGCCAGTAGTATTGGGTCATTTCGTCGGGACAGGGGAATTGAAGCTTTCTTT
CASSIGSFRRDRGIEAFF
>TRBJ2-7|.|TRBD2|TRBV5-4
TGTGCCAGCAGCTTGACTAGCGGGGGGGATTACGAGCAGTACTTC
CASSLTSGGDYEQYF
>TRBJ1-1|.|.|TRBV6-5
TGTGCCAGCAGTTTAAACAGAATGAACACTGAAGCTCTCTTT
CASSLNRMNTEALF
>TRBJ1-4|.|.|TRBV28
TGTGCCAGCAGTTCCGGACAGACCGAAAAACTGTTTTTT
CASSSGQTEKLFF
>TRBJ2-2|.|.|TRBV27
TGTGCCAGCAGTTTCCGACTGTTCACCGGGGAGCTGTTTTTT
CASSFRLFTGELFF
>TRBJ2-2|.|.|TRBV5-1
TGCGCCAGCAGCGTGAGCAACACCGGGGAGCTGTTTTTT
CASSVSNTGELFF
>TRBJ2-5|.|TRBD1|TRBV7-2
TGTGCCAGCAGCTCCTCATGGGGAACAGGGGGCTTGGAGACCCAGTACTTC
CASSSSWGTGGLETQYF
>TRBJ2-7|.|.|TRBV27
TGTGCCATCGAAAACCAGGGATGCGACTACGAGCAGTACTTC
CAIENQGCDYEQYF
>TRBJ1-4|.|.|TRBV11-2
TGTGCCAGCAGCCTCCCGGATGGCGGAGGGGCGTATAATGAAAAACTGTTTTTT
CASSLPDGGGAYNEKLFF
>TRBJ2-5|.|TRBD2|TRBV18
TGTGCCAGCTCACTGGGACTAGCGGGAGCGTGGGAGACCCAGTACTTC
CASSLGLAGAWETQYF
>TRBJ2-1|.|TRBD2|TRBV9
TGTGCCAGCAGCGTAGTAGGGACTAGCGGGACGCAGTTCTTC
CASSVVGTSGTQFF
>TRBJ2-1|.|.|TRBV9
TGTGCCAGCAGCGGCGGGACTCGAAATGAGCAGTTCTTC
CASSGGTRNEQFF
>TRBJ2-5|.|TRBD2|TRBV9
TGTGCCAGCAGCCCTCTGGGAGGGCCCCAAGAGACCCAGTACTTC
CASSPLGGPQETQYF
>TRBJ2-5|.|.|TRBV5-1
TGCGCCAGCAGCTTGCCGGAAGAGACCCAGTACTTC
CASSLPEETQYF
>TRBJ1-2|.|.|TRBV19
TGTGCCAGTATTACAGGGAACTATGGCTACACCTTC
CASITGNYGYTF
>TRBJ2-3|.|TRBD2|TRBV28
TGTGCCAGCAGTTTTCCCCGGACTAGCGGGGTGTCTAGCACAGATACGCAGTATTTT
CASSFPRTSGVSSTDTQYF
>TRBJ1-2|.|.|TRBV5-4
TGTGCCAGCACCTTCGTCCTACAGGGAAACTATGGCCACACCTTC
CASTFVLQGNYGHTF
>TRBJ1-1|.|.|TRBV18
TGTGCCAGCTCACAGATCCAGGGTGAAGCTTTCTTT
CASSQIQGEAFF
>TRBJ2-2|once|TRBD2|TRBV27
TGTGCCAGCAGTCTCCTCCCAGCGGGAGGGTCGTACACCGGGGAGCTGTTTTTT
CASSLLPAGGSYTGELFF
>TRBJ2-1|.|TRBD2|TRBV19
TGTGCCAGTAGTATGTGGCTAGCGGGAGGTTATGAGCAGTTCTTC
CASSMWLAGGYEQFF
>TRBJ2-1|.|TRBD2|TRBV4-3
TGCGCCAGCAGCCAAACGGCGGGACTAGCGGGATCCCATGAGCAGTTCTTC
CASSQTAGLAGSHEQFF
>TRBJ2-6|.|.|TRBV27
TGTGCCAGCAGTTTTTTGGCTTTCGGGGCCAACGTCCTGACTTTC
CASSFLAFGANVLTF
>TRBJ2-1|once|.|TRBV3-1/TRBV3-2
TGTGCCAGCAGCCAACGCGGATCTTTCGATGAGCAGTTCTTC
CASSQRGSFDEQFF
>TRBJ2-7|.|TRBD2|TRBV5-1
TGCGCCAGCAGCTTTAGCGGGACCGGCCCCTACGAGCAGTACTTC
CASSFSGTGPYEQYF
>TRBJ1-5|.|.|TRBV18
TGTGCCAGCTCACCGTGGGGAGGAGTAGGTAGCAATCAGCCCCAGCATTTT
CASSPWGGVGSNQPQHF
>TRBJ1-4|.|.|TRBV6-6
TGTGCCAGCAGGCCAGGGGAGCTCGAACTGTTTTTT
CASRPGELELFF
>TRBJ1-5|.|.|TRBV5-8
TGTGCCGGTTCGGTGGGACAAATTCGCAATCAGCCCCAGCATTTT
CAGSVGQIRNQPQHF
>TRBJ2-5|.|TRBD2|TRBV3-1/TRBV3-2
TGTGCCAGCAGCCCCCGCGGGAGCCAAGAGACCCAGTACTTC
CASSPRGSQETQYF
>TRBJ2-7|.|TRBD1|TRBV27
TGTGCCAGCAGTTCTTTTTATATGGGACAGCAAACTTACGAGCAGTACTTC
CASSSFYMGQQTYEQYF
>TRBJ1-5|.|.|TRBV9
TGTGCCAGCAGCCGCGGCGAGGAGGCTAGCAATCAGCCCCAGCATTTT
CASSRGEEASNQPQHF
>TRBJ2-5|.|TRBD1|TRBV4-1
TGCGCCAGCAGCCAGGATGGGACAGGGGCAGAGACCCAGTACTTC
CASSQDGTGAETQYF
>TRBJ1-5|few|.|TRBV21-1
TGTGCCAGCATAGGGGAAGATAGCAATCAGCCCCAGCATTTT
CASIGEDSNQPQHF
>TRBJ2-1|.|TRBD2|TRBV7-8
TGTGCCAGCAGCGAGAGGAGTTTTAGCGGGGGCTCCAAGGTGTTTGAGCAGTTCTTC
CASSERSFSGGSKVFEQFF
>TRBJ2-5|.|.|TRBV20-1
TGCAGTGCTAGTTGGGGAGGTGGTAACGAAGAGACCCAGTACTTC
CSASWGGGNEETQYF
>TRBJ2-3|.|.|TRBV5-5
TGTGCCAGCCAACAGTTGAGCACTACAGATACGCAGTATTTT
CASQQLSTTDTQYF
>TRBJ2-3|.|TRBD2|TRBV18
TGTGCCAGCTCACGAGCCGGGACTAGCGGGGGACACACAGATACGCAGTATTTT
CASSRAGTSGGHTDTQYF
>TRBJ1-4|.|.|TRBV7-8
TGTGCCAGCAGCTTAGCGAAGCCAGGGGAGAGGGGCCGTAATGAAAAACTGTTTTTT
CASSLAKPGERGRNEKLFF
>TRBJ2-1|.|TRBD2|TRBV27
TGTGCCAGCGCGGGGGGCCACTCCTACAATGAGCAGTTCTTC
CASAGGHSYNEQFF
>TRBJ2-1|.|TRBD2|TRBV27
TGTGCCAGCAGGTCGGGTAGCGGGGTCTACAATGAGCAGTTCTTC
CASRSGSGVYNEQFF
>TRBJ1-3|.|.|TRBV5-5
TGTGCCAGCAGCATACGACAGGCCATGGGGTTGTTTTCTGGAAACACCATATATTTT
CASSIRQAMGLFSGNTIYF
>TRBJ1-5|once|.|TRBV4-3
TGCGCCAGCAGCCAAGGACTGAACAATCAGCCCCAGCATTTT
CASSQGLNNQPQHF
>TRBJ1-5|.|.|TRBV19
TGTGCCAGTAGTATACGCAAACCGGGCAATCAGCCCCAGCATTTT
CASSIRKPGNQPQHF
>TRBJ1-4|.|TRBD1|TRBV2
TGTGCCAGCAGCAGGACAGGGGCTAATGAAAAACTGTTTTTT
CASSRTGANEKLFF
>TRBJ2-2|.|TRBD1|TRBV18
TGTGCCAGCTCACCAGACAGGGACCCCGGGGAGCTGTTTTTT
CASSPDRDPGELFF
>TRBJ2-5|many|.|TRBV5-1
TGCGCCAGCAGCTTGGAACTAGCCCTAGAGACCCAGTACTTC
CASSLELALETQYF
>TRBJ1-2|.|.|TRBV15
TGTGCCACCAGCTCTCCGGGCGCGGGGGGTGGCTACACCTTC
CATSSPGAGGGYTF
>TRBJ1-6|.|.|TRBV19
TGTGCCAGTAGTATGGGGACAACTAATTCACCCCTCCACTTT
CASSMGTTNSPLHF